The source of this T cell receptor (beta chain) is a study of blood T cell repertoires in COVID-19. Study background: Material from acute and convalescent COVID-19 was sourced from the United States, Italy and Spain. T cells, B-cell-depleted T cells, or PBMCs provided the cDNA or gDNA that served as material.

The germline gives CDR1 SNHLY, CDR2 FYNNEI. The CDR3 totals 13 residues. The V end lost 7 bases, the J end lost 7 bases, and 11 bases lay between the germline ends. Original analysis: Reference gene primer amplification gave nucleated cell count estimates. The repertoire was sequenced with immunoSEQ multiplex PCR; TCRdb's copy has only in-frame clones and lacks some. The DNA was the basis for D and trimming; V, J and clone size are from that table. The data contain 350,000 to 450,000 clones, 65% to 90% of them singletons. This sequence joins TRBV2 and TRBJ1-6; D unresolved. The sequence was obtained from a woman in her sixties with COVID-19, enrolled during active disease. Sequenced material: peripheral blood. The CDR3 region is CASIRENNSPLHF. The CDR3 nucleotides read TGTGCCAGCATCCGGGAAAACAATTCACCCCTCCACTTT. The full variable domain, in which reference TRBV2 and TRBJ1-6 provide the parts outside the CDR3, is EPEVTQTPSHQVTQMGQEVILRCVPISNHLYFYWYRQILGQKVEFLVSFYNNEISEKSEIFDDQFSVERPDGSNFTLKIRSTKLEDSAMYFCASIRENNSPLHFGNGTRLTVT.